These 28 T cell receptor beta chains share one sample of origin, sequenced in a study of cytomegalovirus exposure and HLA in healthy donors. Clones were sequenced by immunoSEQ multiplex PCR, and TCRdb holds only the in-frame ones, with some missing. The sample has about 140,000 clones; 86% are singletons. The sample consisted of PBMCs. The receptors were sampled from a man younger than 35 in good health and CMV-seronegative.

The chain links TRBV7-9 to TRBJ2-2, with 8 bases aligning to TRBD1. Germline V CDR1 and CDR2: SEHNR, FQNEAQ (reference sequence). The CDR3 loop spans 18 amino acids. Trimming cost V 5 bases and J 6 bases; bases outside gene matches: 17. CDR3 sequence reads: CASSPLGQGFVGAGELFF. The CDR3 region has the DNA TGTGCCAGCAGCCCACTCGGACAGGGTTTTGTAGGAGCCGGGGAGCTGTTTTTT.

V and J are TRBV11-2 and TRBJ2-7; perhaps TRBD1 as D (6 bases). The CDR3 runs to 15 residues. Looked up from germline, CDR1 is SGHAT and CDR2 is FQNNGV. V was pared by 6 bases and J by 6 bases, with 21 bases between. The CDR3 here is CASRTLGQGLREQYF. The CDR3 nucleotides are TGTGCCAGCAGAACCCTGGGGCAGGGGCTGCGCGAGCAGTACTTC.

V and J are TRBV30 and TRBJ2-3; D perhaps matches TRBD2 (6 bases). The V end was cut by 5 bases, the J end by 4 bases, with 13 bases between. Germline lookup yields CDR1 GTSNPN and CDR2 SVGIG (reference sequence). The CDR3 runs 13 residues. The CDR3 sequence is CAWSWGVADTQYF. Written as DNA, the CDR3 is TGTGCCTGGTCCTGGGGGGTCGCAGATACGCAGTATTTT.

This chain connects TRBV9 to TRBJ2-7; TRBD2 agrees at 9 bases. J was trimmed by 5 bases and V by 4 bases; bases with no gene match: 7. The CDR3 is made up of 14 amino acids. Germline CDR1 reads SGDLS; CDR2 reads YYNGEE. CDR3 sequence: CASSSSGSANEQYF. The CDR3 coding sequence is TGTGCCAGCAGCAGTAGCGGGAGTGCGAACGAGCAGTACTTC.

This clone appeared a single time. The chain couples TRBV25-1 to TRBJ1-3, with D maybe TRBD1 (5 bases). V lost 4 bases and J 8 bases, leaving 12 bases between the germline ends. The CDR3 runs to 13 residues. The germline V gene has CDR1 MGHDK and CDR2 SYGVNS. CDR3 sequence: CASSVAGGDTIYF. The CDR3 coding sequence is TGTGCCAGCAGTGTCGCCGGGGGGGACACCATATATTTT.

The chain links TRBV4-1 to TRBJ2-5, with 14 bases fitting TRBD2. The CDR3 is 18 residues long. The V gene end was trimmed by 2 bases and the J gene end by 0 bases; junction bases not matched to a gene: 5. Per germline, CDR1 MGHRA and CDR2 YSYEKL. CDR3 loop: CASSQTGLAGEYQETQYF. The DNA of the CDR3 is TGCGCCAGCAGCCAAACGGGACTAGCGGGGGAGTACCAAGAGACCCAGTACTTC.

This clone has just a few counts. V is TRBV6-1 and J is TRBJ2-4, with a possible D match to TRBD1 (5 bases). Germline V gene data show CDR1 as MNHNS and CDR2 as SASEGT. The V gene lost 6 bases and the J gene lost 7 bases, with 13 bases spanning the gap. CDR3 length equals 13 residues. In DNA, the CDR3 is TGTGCCAGCAGAGAGACAGAGGTTAACATTCAGTACTTC. It specifies CASRETEVNIQYF.

The genes are TRBV5-1 and TRBJ2-1, with D maybe TRBD1 (6 bases). The CDR3 has 14 residues. CDR1 is SGHRS, CDR2 YFSETQ, per germline. Deletions cut 5 bases from V and 7 bases from J, with 16 bases between. The CDR3 sequence: CASRGLGQYNEQFF. CDR3 bases: TGCGCCAGCAGGGGCCTTGGACAGTATAATGAGCAGTTCTTC.

The CDR3 region is CASSQDLGRHTNTEAFF. For the CDR3, the DNA is TGCGCCAGCAGCCAAGATCTGGGGAGACACACGAACACTGAAGCTTTCTTT. The chain links TRBV4-3 to TRBJ1-1; D gene ambiguous. Germline V gene lookup returns CDR1 LGHNA and CDR2 YSLEER. V lost 0 bases and J lost 1, with 15 bases in between. This CDR3 contains 17 residues.

The genes are TRBV5-4 and TRBJ1-1; 8 nucleotides line up with TRBD1. The CDR3 is 15 amino acids. V shed 1 base, J shed 7 bases, and the junction held 9 bases outside the gene matches. Per the germline V gene, CDR1 is SGHNT and CDR2 is YYREEE (reference sequence). As DNA, the CDR3 is TGTGCCAGCAGCTTGTCCCAGGGGGCGCGGGGTGAAGCTTTCTTT. Translation: CASSLSQGARGEAFF.

The chain links TRBV19 to TRBJ2-1; TRBD2 aligns across 14 bases. V lost 5 bases and J lost 5; bases outside the gene matches: 5. Germline assignment: CDR1 LNHDA and CDR2 SQIVND (reference sequence). The CDR3 covers 16 residues. CDR3 residues: CASSFRLAGGHNEQFF. CDR3 DNA sequence: TGTGCCAGTAGTTTCCGACTAGCGGGGGGGCACAATGAGCAGTTCTTC. Full variable domain (remainder filled in from reference TRBV19 and TRBJ2-1): DGGITQSPKYLFRKEGQNVTLSCEQNLNHDAMYWYRQDPGQGLRLIYYSQIVNDFQKGDIAEGYSVSREKKESFPLTVTSAQKNPTAFYLCASSFRLAGGHNEQFFGPGTRLTVL.

This chain links TRBV9 with TRBJ2-5; 9 bases agree with TRBD1. The CDR3 is 15 residues long. V dropped 1 base and J dropped 5; count of bases not matched to a gene: 6. Germline assignment: CDR1 SGDLS and CDR2 YYNGEE. CDR3 nucleotides: TGTGCCAGCAGCGTAAGGACAGGGGCCTTGGAGACCCAGTACTTC. The encoded protein is CASSVRTGALETQYF.

The chain joins TRBV10-3 to TRBJ2-7; 10 bases map to TRBD1. Germline V gene sequence: CDR1 ENHRY, CDR2 SYGVKD. The trim removed 3 bases at V and 2 bases at J, leaving 4 bases unmatched. This CDR3 spans 15 amino acids. CDR3: CAISDRTGGPYEQYF. As DNA, the CDR3 is TGTGCCATCAGTGATAGGACAGGGGGTCCCTACGAGCAGTACTTC.

V and J are TRBV9 and TRBJ1-1; D not certain. CDR1 and CDR2 from the germline V gene are SGDLS and YYNGEE. Trimming pared 2 bases from V and 3 bases from J, leaving 2 bases between. This CDR3 is built from 11 residues. Here the CDR3 reads CASSVDTEAFF. The CDR3, as DNA: TGTGCCAGCAGCGTCGACACTGAAGCTTTCTTT. Complete variable domain (other parts from reference TRBV9 and TRBJ1-1): DSGVTQTPKHLITATGQRVTLRCSPRSGDLSVYWYQQSLDQGLQFLIQYYNGEERAKGNILERFSAQQFPDLHSELNLSSLELGDSALYFCASSVDTEAFFGQGTRLTVV.

The chain combines TRBV19 with TRBJ2-2, with TRBD1 matching over 10 bases. The CDR3 has 15 amino acids. J was trimmed by 4 bases and V by 8 bases; bases with no gene match: 7. Germline V gene sequence: CDR1 LNHDA, CDR2 SQIVND (reference sequence). In nucleotides, the CDR3 is TGTGCCAGTTCGGACAGGGGGGTGATCACCGGGGAGCTGTTTTTT. This sequence encodes CASSDRGVITGELFF.

Regarding this clone: Other DNA sequences in this specimen translate into the identical CDR3. The rearrangement links TRBV6-6 to TRBJ2-7, with a weak D call TRBD2 (7 bases). The CDR3 has 14 residues. Trimming left V 0 bases short and J 6 bases short, with 12 bases between. In germline, CDR1 is MNHNY, CDR2 SVGAGI (reference sequence). The CDR3 here is CASSYSGGLGEQYF. In DNA form, the CDR3 reads TGTGCCAGCAGTTACTCGGGGGGGCTCGGCGAGCAGTACTTC.

This sequence joins TRBV7-9 and TRBJ1-2; the match to TRBD1 covers 8 bases. The V gene's germline CDR1 is SEHNR and CDR2 FQNEAQ (reference sequence). Germline trimming cut 4 bases from V and 4 bases from J; bases unmatched to any gene: 2. The CDR3 length is 13 residues. Here the CDR3 DNA reads TGTGCCAGCAGCTCAGGACAGGGCTATGGCTACACCTTC. Translating it yields CASSSGQGYGYTF.

This clone was found once. CDR3 in DNA: TGTGCCAGCAGTCTCCAGGGAGGTGCCTACAATGAGCAGTTCTTC. This gives the protein CASSLQGGAYNEQFF. The chain links TRBV2 to TRBJ2-1; a weak D match, TRBD2 (6 bases). CDR3 length: 15 residues. CDR1 and CDR2 from the germline V gene are SNHLY and FYNNEI. V was cut by 5 bases and J by 2 bases, with 13 bases left in between.

This clone turned up a few times. The chain uses TRBV6-4 and TRBJ2-7; 10 bases align to TRBD2. CDR3 length equals 15 residues. The germline V gene has CDR1 MRHNA and CDR2 SNTAGT. The V gene end was trimmed by 1 base and the J gene end by 6 bases; junction bases not matched to a gene: 6. The CDR3 DNA reads as TGTGCCAGCAGTGACTGGACTAGCGGACACCCCGAGCAGTACTTC. This translates into CASSDWTSGHPEQYF.

This clone showed up just a few times. J is TRBJ2-3 and V is TRBV7-9; 8 nucleotides match TRBD1. The CDR3 sequence is 15 residues long. V trimming: 1 base; J trimming: 0 bases; junction bases outside the gene matches: 0. CDR1 and CDR2 from the germline V gene are SEHNR and FQNEAQ (reference sequence). In DNA, the CDR3 is TGTGCCAGCAGCTTAGGACAGGGGAGCACAGATACGCAGTATTTT. It yields the protein CASSLGQGSTDTQYF.

This clone has only one observation. The J gene is TRBJ2-2, the V gene TRBV5-1; 7 nucleotides line up with TRBD1. Germline V gene sequence: CDR1 SGHRS, CDR2 YFSETQ. The CDR3 has 17 residues. Trimming cost V 4 bases and J 0 bases; bases outside gene matches: 9. The CDR3 DNA reads TGCGCCAGCAGCGTGATATGGGACAGCTCGAACACCGGGGAGCTGTTTTTT. This sequence encodes CASSVIWDSSNTGELFF. Variable domain in full (rest from reference TRBV5-1 and TRBJ2-2): KAGVTQTPRYLIKTRGQQVTLSCSPISGHRSVSWYQQTPGQGLQFLFEYFSETQRNKGNFPGRFSGRQFSNSRSEMNVSTLELGDSALYLCASSVIWDSSNTGELFFGEGSRLTVL.

This chain joins TRBV7-9 and TRBJ2-1, with a tentative D call TRBD2 (6 bases). Between the trimmed V and J ends, which lost 2 bases and 3 bases, there was a span of 23 bases. CDR1 SEHNR and CDR2 FQNEAQ come from the germline V gene (reference sequence). The CDR3 has 19 amino acids. The CDR3 reads CASSLNQGLWESGYNEQFF. The CDR3 DNA sequence: TGTGCCAGCAGCTTAAATCAGGGACTGTGGGAGAGTGGCTACAATGAGCAGTTCTTC.

CDR3 sequence reads: CASSLGGLAGSHEQFF. CDR3 in DNA: TGTGCCAGCAGCTTAGGCGGACTAGCGGGGTCGCATGAGCAGTTCTTC. This chain joins TRBV11-3 and TRBJ2-1; 12 positions agree with TRBD2. The CDR3 runs 16 residues. Germline V lookup: CDR1 SGHNT, CDR2 YENEEA. V was pared by 1 base and J by 8 bases, with 6 bases of the junction left unmatched.

V and J are TRBV30 and TRBJ1-2; D is undetermined. This CDR3 comprises 13 residues. Germline CDR1 is GTSNPN and CDR2 is SVGIG (reference sequence). V was cut by 8 bases and J by 7 bases, with 20 bases left in between. The DNA of the CDR3 is TGTGCCGGGCTCTTGGGAATCGGGAGTGGCTACACCTTC. This encodes CAGLLGIGSGYTF.

This clone was picked up a small number of times. The chain has TRBV27 and TRBJ2-2, with 7 nucleotides matching TRBD1. CDR3 length: 15 amino acids. Germline CDR1 is MNHEY and CDR2 is SMNVEV (reference sequence). Trimming removed 5 bases from V and 7 bases from J; junction bases left unmatched: 10. CDR3 nucleotide sequence: TGTGCCAGCAGTCTAGGACAGGACTGGGGCGGGGAGCTGTTTTTT. The encoded protein is CASSLGQDWGGELFF.

This clone is a singleton in its sample. This chain uses TRBV6-6 with TRBJ2-7; 12 bases map to TRBD1. With 7 bases clipped from V and 4 bases from J, the junction kept 8 bases outside the gene matches. From germline, CDR1 is MNHNY and CDR2 SVGAGI (reference sequence). The CDR3 contains 15 residues. The CDR3 bases are TGTGCCAGCAACCCCCGGGACAGGGGGCAATACGAGCAGTACTTC. Its protein product is CASNPRDRGQYEQYF.

The chain carries TRBV5-6 and TRBJ2-7; TRBD1 matches 7 bases. With V trimmed by 3 bases and J by 0 bases, 6 bases remained unmatched. CDR3 length: 15 amino acids. The germline CDR1 and CDR2 sequences are SGHDT and YYEEEE. The chain's CDR3 is CASSWGQLSSYEQYF. CDR3 DNA sequence: TGTGCCAGCAGCTGGGGACAGTTAAGCTCCTACGAGCAGTACTTC.

This rearrangement joins TRBV4-1 to TRBJ2-7; tentatively, D is TRBD2 (5 bases). CDR1 is MGHRA, CDR2 YSYEKL, per germline. The CDR3 is 16 amino acids. V lost 1 base to trimming and J lost 0 bases, with 13 bases between them. The chain's CDR3 is CASSQASGYSSYEQYF. CDR3 bases: TGCGCCAGCAGCCAAGCCTCGGGGTATAGCTCCTACGAGCAGTACTTC.